These 9 T cell receptor beta chains were sequenced from one sample in a study of control samples from healthy donors and cancer patients (dated by TCRdb to the early 2020s). Libraries came from the immunoSEQ multiplex PCR assay. Sourced from immuneACCESS, this table was stored by TCRdb with only in-frame sequences that have V and J called. A share of the clones is absent; for the studies checked, an unresolved V gene accounts for under half, and the remainder has no known explanation. Across this sample there are around 80,000 clones, with roughly 91% seen only once. 17% of the sample rests with the top ten. The sequencing input was blood. The receptors originated from a man aged 50 to 59 in good health.

This rearrangement joins TRBV2 to TRBJ2-5; TRBD1 matches at 8 bases. V lost 7 bases to trimming and J lost 4 bases; unmatched junction nucleotides: 8. The CDR3 runs to 14 residues. Germline CDR1 and CDR2: SNHLY and FYNNEI. The CDR3 nucleotides are TGTGCCAGCACCTACGACAGGGGACGAGAGACCCAGTACTTC. Translation gives CASTYDRGRETQYF.

The chain employs TRBV9 and TRBJ1-2; D remains unclear. This CDR3 contains 14 residues. V lost 4 bases and J lost 7, with 17 bases in between. Germline-derived CDR1 and CDR2 are SGDLS and YYNGEE. CDR3 residues: CASSISQELAGYTF. CDR3 sequence (DNA): TGTGCCAGCAGCATTAGTCAGGAATTGGCTGGCTACACCTTC.

The chain couples TRBV5-1 to TRBJ2-3; D is possibly TRBD1 or TRBD2 (6 bases each). The CDR3 runs to 17 residues. The V and J ends lost 8 bases and 0 bases respectively, with 22 bases between them. Germline CDR1 is SGHRS and CDR2 is YFSETQ. This CDR3 is CASNLGSWGASTDTQYF. CDR3 sequence (DNA): TGCGCCAGTAATCTAGGATCCTGGGGGGCAAGCACAGATACGCAGTATTTT.

The chain employs TRBV9 and TRBJ1-1; the D is unclear. The V and J ends lost 0 bases and 3 bases respectively, with 9 bases between them. CDR3 length: 14 amino acids. Per the germline V gene, CDR1 is SGDLS and CDR2 is YYNGEE. The CDR3 sequence is CASSVVPGYTEAFF. The CDR3 DNA reads TGTGCCAGCAGCGTAGTGCCGGGTTACACTGAAGCTTTCTTT.

The chain couples TRBV30 to TRBJ1-2; D not resolved. Germline CDR1 GTSNPN, CDR2 SVGIG (reference sequence). V was clipped by 5 bases and J by 5 bases, with 9 bases between them. This CDR3 spans 11 amino acids. The CDR3 loop is CAWGSAYGYTF. The CDR3 region has the DNA TGTGCCTGGGGCTCCGCGTATGGCTACACCTTC.

The rearrangement links TRBV19 to TRBJ1-4; D call uncertain. CDR1 is LNHDA and CDR2 is SQIVND in the germline V gene (reference sequence). The length of the CDR3 is 14 residues. V was trimmed by 6 bases and J by 7 bases, leaving 15 bases between them. The CDR3 coding sequence is TGTGCCAGTAGGGGTATAGGCTACGGTGAAAAACTGTTTTTT. This gives the protein CASRGIGYGEKLFF.

This rearrangement joins TRBV12-3 or TRBV12-4 to TRBJ1-3, with D hard to call. V lost 3 bases and J 0 bases, leaving 3 bases between the germline ends. CDR3 length: 13 amino acids. CDR3 sequence: CASSFSSGNTIYF. The CDR3 DNA follows: TGTGCCAGCAGTTTTAGCTCTGGAAACACCATATATTTT.

The chain links TRBV24-1 to TRBJ2-5; 8 nucleotides align to TRBD1. CDR3 length equals 17 residues. V was clipped by 4 bases and J by 5 bases; unmatched bases: 14. Looked up from germline, CDR1 is KGHDR and CDR2 is SFDVKD. This CDR3 is CATSEGGSGTGGETQYF. CDR3 sequence (DNA): TGTGCCACCAGTGAGGGAGGCTCCGGGACAGGCGGCGAGACCCAGTACTTC.

The chain uses TRBV11-2 and TRBJ2-2; D gene uncertain. The CDR3 runs 14 residues. V lost 2 bases to trimming and J lost 4 bases, with 8 bases between them. Germline CDR1 and CDR2: SGHAT and FQNNGV. CDR3 DNA: TGTGCCAGCAGCTTAAGTGGCGGCACCGGGGAGCTGTTTTTT. It yields the protein CASSLSGGTGELFF.